This is a list of T cell receptor beta chains from one sample in a study of T cell responses to AZD1222 COVID-19 vaccine. Data came from immunoSEQ multiplex PCR; TCRdb stores just in-frame clones and leaves some out. The data contain around 110,000 clones, almost 90% of them singletons. The sequencing used peripheral blood, collected on day 0 of AZD1222 vaccination. These receptors were collected from an adult in good health. Both conserved end residues are part of each CDR3. A D gene is named only where the DNA matches it firmly. Where a row states a size, it is once, few, many or the class of an expanded clone; other rows omit it.

V gene	D gene	J gene	clone size	CDR3 DNA	CDR3 protein
TRBV5-1	TRBD1	TRBJ1-1	NA	TGCGCCAGCAGCGTGGGGGACAGGACCGCTGAAGCTTTCTTT	CASSVGDRTAEAFF
TRBV5-8	NA	TRBJ2-1	once	TGTGCCAGCAGCTTGTCCGGGGCGACCTACAATGAGCAGTTCTTC	CASSLSGATYNEQFF
TRBV7-2	NA	TRBJ1-5	NA	TGTGCCAGCAGCTTGAGCGGCGGACAGCCCCAGCATTTT	CASSLSGGQPQHF
TRBV7-8	NA	TRBJ1-3	NA	TGTGCCAGCAGCTTAGTAGTGACCCACTCTGGAAACACCATATATTTT	CASSLVVTHSGNTIYF
TRBV6-5	NA	TRBJ2-4	NA	TGTGCCAGCAGAATGGGGGGGGCGGTATGGGAGTACTTC	CASRMGGAVWEYF
TRBV11-2	NA	TRBJ1-6	NA	TGTGCCAGCAGCTTAGGGCGGGGCCCAGTAACCTATAATTCACCCCTCCACTTT	CASSLGRGPVTYNSPLHF
TRBV28	NA	TRBJ1-2	NA	TGTGCCAGCAGCCCTGGGAGGGCGGGTGGCTACACCTTC	CASSPGRAGGYTF
TRBV5-1	TRBD2	TRBJ2-3	NA	TGCGCCAGCAGCTTGGCCGACGGCGGGGGGGCTCTTAGCACAGATACGCAGTATTTT	CASSLADGGGALSTDTQYF
TRBV2	NA	TRBJ1-5	NA	TGTGCCAGCAGCCGACAGCCCAATCAGCCCCAGCATTTT	CASSRQPNQPQHF
TRBV7-2	NA	TRBJ1-1	NA	TGTGCCAGCAGCTACCTCGACAGGCACGAAGCTTTCTTT	CASSYLDRHEAFF
TRBV4-1	NA	TRBJ1-1	NA	TGCGCCAGCAGCCAAGATGGCCGGTACACTGAAGCTTTCTTT	CASSQDGRYTEAFF
TRBV28	NA	TRBJ1-1	NA	TGTGCCAGCACATCAGTGCTCGTTGAAGCTTTCTTT	CASTSVLVEAFF
TRBV24-1	NA	TRBJ1-2	NA	TGTGCCACCAGTGATTTCAGGGGACATGGCTACACCTTC	CATSDFRGHGYTF
TRBV3-1/TRBV3-2	NA	TRBJ1-5	once	TGTGCCAGCAACTCCGGCGGGGCTAGGCCCCAGCATTTT	CASNSGGARPQHF
TRBV7-9	TRBD2	TRBJ2-1	NA	TGTGCCAGCAGCCAAGCGGGAGTGGGCAATGAGCAGTTCTTC	CASSQAGVGNEQFF
TRBV10-3	NA	TRBJ1-6	once	TGTGCCAGCCGCGGTGGGGGGGTAGGCGCCGACGCTAATTCACCCCTCCACTTT	CASRGGGVGADANSPLHF
TRBV7-2	TRBD1	TRBJ1-3	NA	TGTGCCAGCAGCTTGGACAGGAGCTCTGGAAACACCATATATTTT	CASSLDRSSGNTIYF
TRBV28	TRBD1	TRBJ2-1	NA	TGTGCCAGCAGTTTAGGACAGGGGCGCAATGAGCAGTTCTTC	CASSLGQGRNEQFF
TRBV5-3	NA	TRBJ1-2	NA	TGTGCCGGGGTCCGTCGAAACTATGGCTACACCTTC	CAGVRRNYGYTF
TRBV5-1	NA	TRBJ1-2	NA	TGCGCCAGCAGCCCAACTGGACAGACTACCTATGGCTACACCTTC	CASSPTGQTTYGYTF
TRBV19	NA	TRBJ1-1	NA	TGTGCCAGTAGTATAGTTAACACTGAAGCTTTCTTT	CASSIVNTEAFF
TRBV21-1	NA	TRBJ1-4	NA	TGTGCCAGCAGCGACGGCAACGAAAAACTGTTTTTT	CASSDGNEKLFF
TRBV7-6	NA	TRBJ1-1	NA	TGTGCCAGCAGCTTAGGCGGGAGCACTGAAGCTTTCTTT	CASSLGGSTEAFF
TRBV5-1	NA	TRBJ1-6	NA	TGCGCCAGCAGCTTGGGATCAGTCAATTCACCCCTCCACTTT	CASSLGSVNSPLHF
TRBV5-5	TRBD2	TRBJ2-3	NA	TGTGCCAGCGGACTAGCGGGAGGTGGTCCGAAGGGTACGCAGTATTTT	CASGLAGGGPKGTQYF
TRBV7-2	NA	TRBJ1-2	once	TGTGCCAGCAGCTTAGCCGGGGGACCCCTCTCGGGCTATGGCTACACCTTC	CASSLAGGPLSGYGYTF
TRBV6-5	TRBD1	TRBJ2-7	NA	TGTGCCAGTCAAGCGGGACAGGGGATAGGAGGCGAGCAGTACTTC	CASQAGQGIGGEQYF
TRBV11-2	TRBD1	TRBJ1-5	once	TGTGCCAGCAGCGTTGGGGGGACAGGGTCACGGCCCCAGCATTTT	CASSVGGTGSRPQHF
TRBV7-3	NA	TRBJ1-3	NA	TGTGCCAGCAGATCCCTGGAGCTCTCTGGAAACACCATATATTTT	CASRSLELSGNTIYF
TRBV27	TRBD1	TRBJ2-3	NA	TGTGCCAGCAGCCTGGACAGGGGCACAGATACGCAGTATTTT	CASSLDRGTDTQYF
TRBV18	NA	TRBJ1-5	NA	TGTGCCAGCTCACCATCCACAGGGAGGGAGGCTCAGCCCCAGCATTTT	CASSPSTGREAQPQHF
TRBV7-9	TRBD1	TRBJ1-2	NA	TGTGCCAGCGACAGGGGGCCGGGTCGGGGCTACACCTTC	CASDRGPGRGYTF
TRBV12-3/TRBV12-4	NA	TRBJ1-5	NA	TGTGCCAGCAGTTTAACAGATAATCAGCCCCAGCATTTT	CASSLTDNQPQHF
TRBV15	NA	TRBJ2-5	NA	TGTGCCACCAGCAGAGATCAGGGCCAAGAGACCCAGTACTTC	CATSRDQGQETQYF
TRBV9	NA	TRBJ1-3	NA	TGTGCCAGCAGCGTAGAGGGGTCTCCTGGAAACACCATATATTTT	CASSVEGSPGNTIYF
TRBV5-1	TRBD2	TRBJ2-3	NA	TGCGCCAGCAGCTTCGGGACTAGCGGGGGCACAGATACGCAGTATTTT	CASSFGTSGGTDTQYF